Below are 21 T cell receptor beta chains sequenced from a single sample in a study of blood T cell repertoires in COVID-19. Libraries were prepared by immunoSEQ multiplex PCR; TCRdb keeps only in-frame clonotypes and omits some of them. The table has about 270,000 clones, roughly 90% seen once; the top ten hold 3%. Material: PBMCs or T cells enriched from blood (not recorded which). These TCRs come from a woman in her 50s who had recovered from COVID-19.

The chain combines TRBV6-1 with TRBJ1-5; 10 nucleotides align to TRBD1. CDR3 length: 18 residues. With 0 bases clipped from V and 7 bases from J, the junction kept 12 bases outside the gene matches. CDR1 and CDR2 from the germline V gene are MNHNS and SASEGT. The CDR3 DNA follows: TGTGCCAGCAGTGAAGCGTTCGACAGGGGGCGATGGTGGCAGCCCCAGCATTTT. The encoded protein is CASSEAFDRGRWWQPQHF.

The table lists this clone with a count of one. This rearrangement joins TRBV6-5 to TRBJ1-3, with TRBD1 as a possible D gene (6 bases). This CDR3 is built from 15 residues. Germline V lookup: CDR1 MNHEY, CDR2 SVGAGI. With 4 bases removed from V and 0 bases from J, the gap between germline ends came to 10 bases. The CDR3 region is CASSSGVNSGNTIYF. As DNA, the CDR3 is TGTGCCAGCAGTTCAGGGGTTAACTCTGGAAACACCATATATTTT.

V usage is TRBV28 and J usage is TRBJ1-3; perhaps TRBD1 as D (5 bases). This CDR3 has 15 amino acids. V was shortened by 5 bases and J by 0 bases, with 11 bases between the two germline ends. CDR1 and CDR2 from the germline V gene are MDHEN and SYDVKM. The CDR3 sequence is CASSPDSSSGNTIYF. The CDR3 DNA reads TGTGCCAGCAGTCCCGACAGCAGCTCTGGAAACACCATATATTTT.

The rearrangement uses TRBV28 and TRBJ1-1, with a possible D match to TRBD1 (5 bases). The CDR3 extends over 16 amino acids. Trimming took 2 bases from V and 0 from J, leaving 13 bases between them. Germline CDR1 and CDR2: MDHEN and SYDVKM. The CDR3 DNA is TGTGCCAGCAGTTTAATGACAGCCGTCATGAACACTGAAGCTTTCTTT. This encodes CASSLMTAVMNTEAFF.

The rearrangement joins TRBV5-5 to TRBJ2-1; 7 nucleotides line up with TRBD1. After removal of 4 bases from V and 4 bases from J, the junction contained 8 bases not matched to a gene. This CDR3 is 15 amino acids long. Germline V gives CDR1 SGHKS, CDR2 YYEKEE (reference sequence). The CDR3 nucleotides read TGTGCCAGCAGCCAGGACAGGAACCCTTACAATGAGCAGTTCTTC. It specifies CASSQDRNPYNEQFF.

The chain is built from TRBV15 and TRBJ1-4; D may be TRBD1 (6 bases). CDR3 size: 15 residues. V lost 3 bases and J lost 3, with 11 bases in between. Germline V gives CDR1 LNHNV, CDR2 YYDKDF (reference sequence). The CDR3 here is CATSRATGANEKLFF. The CDR3 nucleotides read TGTGCCACCAGCAGGGCGACAGGTGCTAATGAAAAACTGTTTTTT.

In its sample, this clone was seen a few times. The rearrangement joins TRBV7-3 to TRBJ2-1, with 7 bases fitting TRBD1. The V and J ends lost 2 bases and 7 bases, in that order; junction bases with no gene match: 11. The CDR3 extends over 16 amino acids. Germline V CDR1 and CDR2: SGHTA, FQGTGA. The CDR3 sequence: CASSLVGQPPGNEQFF. The DNA for the CDR3 is TGTGCCAGCAGCTTAGTGGGACAGCCCCCTGGGAATGAGCAGTTCTTC.

This clone was seen only once. Other DNA variants within this sample encode the same CDR3. J is TRBJ1-1 and V is TRBV7-9, with D perhaps TRBD1 (5 bases). The CDR3 consists of 13 residues. The germline V and J ends were trimmed by 4 bases and 4 bases, with 10 bases remaining between them. The germline CDR1 and CDR2 sequences are SEHNR and FQNEAQ (reference sequence). CDR3 nucleotide sequence: TGTGCCAGCAGCTCAAGGGGCGGCACTGAAGCTTTCTTT. The encoded protein is CASSSRGGTEAFF.

The chain employs TRBV7-6 and TRBJ1-4; D may be TRBD1 (6 bases). Per the germline V gene, CDR1 is SGHVS and CDR2 is FNYEAQ. V was shortened by 7 bases and J by 4 bases, with 16 bases between the two germline ends. The CDR3 is 15 amino acids. CDR3 coding DNA: TGTGCCAGCACCCTGGGGGGCGGGGGTAATGAAAAACTGTTTTTT. Its protein product is CASTLGGGGNEKLFF. Filled out from reference TRBV7-6 and TRBJ1-4, the complete variable domain reads GAGVSQSPRYKVTKRGQDVALRCDPISGHVSLYWYRQALGQGPEFLTYFNYEAQQDKSGLPNDRFSAERPEGSISTLTIQRTEQRDSAMYRCASTLGGGGNEKLFFGSGTQLSVL.

This clone was found once. The rearrangement links TRBV14 to TRBJ1-2; possibly TRBD1 for D (5 bases). Looked up from germline, CDR1 is SGHDN and CDR2 is FVKESK. The CDR3 is 20 residues long. V lost 0 bases and J 5 bases, leaving 28 bases between the germline ends. The CDR3 DNA follows: TGTGCCAGCAGCCAAGAGGCGTTCGGGGACTTTGCCGCCCCGCATTATGGCTACACCTTC. This encodes CASSQEAFGDFAAPHYGYTF.

The rearrangement uses TRBV19 and TRBJ1-5, with a possible D match to TRBD1 (6 bases). The CDR3 is 17 amino acids. Germline V CDR1 and CDR2: LNHDA, SQIVND (reference sequence). V lost 3 bases, J lost 3 bases, and 18 bases lay in between. The CDR3 reads CASSMQPTGQNNQPQHF. The DNA of the CDR3 is TGTGCCAGTAGTATGCAGCCGACAGGACAGAACAATCAGCCCCAGCATTTT.

This clone was picked up a small number of times. The chain joins TRBV18 to TRBJ1-2, with 7 bases aligning to TRBD1. J gave up 4 bases and V 8 bases, and 13 bases lay outside the gene matches. Germline CDR1 is KGHSH and CDR2 is LQKENI. The CDR3 has 15 residues. In DNA form, the CDR3 reads TGTGCCAGCGGACGCCGGGACAGCCTTTTCTATGGCTACACCTTC. This codes for CASGRRDSLFYGYTF.

J is TRBJ2-3 and V is TRBV9; TRBD2 agrees at 7 bases. Germline V lookup: CDR1 SGDLS, CDR2 YYNGEE. The CDR3 contains 14 residues. Trimming at V came to 3 bases and at J to 5 bases, leaving 6 bases not matched to a gene. The CDR3 bases are TGTGCCAGCAGCGCTAGACTAGCCGTAGATACGCAGTATTTT. It codes for CASSARLAVDTQYF.

This chain connects TRBV5-1 to TRBJ2-1; D is perhaps TRBD1 (6 bases). Trimming left V 2 bases short and J 1 base short, with 13 bases between. The CDR3 is made up of 16 amino acids. In germline, CDR1 is SGHRS, CDR2 YFSETQ. The CDR3 DNA reads as TGCGCCAGCAGCTTTCAGGGGTTAATGTCCTACAATGAGCAGTTCTTC. It encodes CASSFQGLMSYNEQFF.

The chain couples TRBV11-2 to TRBJ2-7; 8 positions agree with TRBD1. Germline CDR1 reads SGHAT; CDR2 reads FQNNGV. V shed 6 bases, J shed 3 bases, and the junction held 4 bases outside the gene matches. This CDR3 region has 13 residues. In nucleotides, the CDR3 is TGTGCCAGCAGAACACAGGGGGTCTACGAGCAGTACTTC. Encoded protein: CASRTQGVYEQYF.

The chain has TRBV15 and TRBJ2-2, with D unresolved. CDR3 length: 16 amino acids. Germline CDR1 is LNHNV and CDR2 is YYDKDF (reference sequence). The germline V and J ends were trimmed by 2 bases and 1 base, with 11 bases remaining between them. The CDR3 DNA follows: TGTGCCACCAGCAGATCCGGAGCCCAGAACACCGGGGAGCTGTTTTTT. Its translation: CATSRSGAQNTGELFF.

The chain uses TRBV7-9 and TRBJ1-4; 7 bases map to TRBD1. V lost 7 bases to trimming and J lost 3 bases; unmatched junction nucleotides: 5. The CDR3 has 14 residues. Per the germline V gene, CDR1 is SEHNR and CDR2 is FQNEAQ (reference sequence). In nucleotides, the CDR3 is TGTGCCAGCACTACGGACAGGCCTAATGAAAAACTGTTTTTT. Encoded protein: CASTTDRPNEKLFF.

The V and J genes are TRBV11-2 and TRBJ2-1, with D unclear. The CDR3 is made up of 12 amino acids. V dropped 8 bases and J dropped 5 bases, with 10 bases sitting between them. Germline-derived CDR1 and CDR2 are SGHAT and FQNNGV. CDR3 sequence (DNA): TGTGCCAGCCGAGGTGTCGACAATGAGCAGTTCTTC. It codes for CASRGVDNEQFF.

There are a few counts of this clone. V and J are TRBV5-6 and TRBJ1-4, with D tentatively TRBD1 (5 bases). The germline V gene has CDR1 SGHDT and CDR2 YYEEEE. V gave up 2 bases and J gave up 8 bases, with 13 bases separating them. This CDR3 region has 14 residues. CDR3 loop: CASSFGQGYEKLFF. DNA of the CDR3: TGTGCCAGCAGCTTCGGGCAGGGTTACGAAAAACTGTTTTTT.

This chain links TRBV6-4 with TRBJ2-7; D gene ambiguous. This CDR3 is 19 amino acids long. Germline V CDR1 and CDR2: MRHNA, SNTAGT. V was trimmed by 5 bases and J by 1 base, leaving 27 bases between them. In DNA, the CDR3 is TGTGCCAGCAGTCAAGCCTGCCCCTGTTCTAAAACCTCTTCCTACGAGCAGTACTTC. Its translation: CASSQACPCSKTSSYEQYF.

The J gene is TRBJ2-7, the V gene TRBV29-1, with 8 nucleotides matching TRBD1. Germline CDR1 is SQVTM and CDR2 is ANQGSEA. With V trimmed by 4 bases and J by 3 bases, 8 bases remained unmatched. The CDR3 is made up of 14 amino acids. As DNA, the CDR3 is TGCAGCGTTGCAACCGGGACAGGATACTACGAGCAGTACTTC. Its translation: CSVATGTGYYEQYF.